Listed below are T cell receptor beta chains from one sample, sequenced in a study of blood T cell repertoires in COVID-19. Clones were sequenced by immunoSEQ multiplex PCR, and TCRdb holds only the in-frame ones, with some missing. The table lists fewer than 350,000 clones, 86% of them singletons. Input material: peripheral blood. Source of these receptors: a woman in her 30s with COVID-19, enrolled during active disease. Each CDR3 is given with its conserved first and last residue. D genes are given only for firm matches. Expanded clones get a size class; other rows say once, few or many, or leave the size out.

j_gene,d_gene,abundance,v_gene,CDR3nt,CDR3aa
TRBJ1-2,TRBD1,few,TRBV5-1,TGCGCCAGCAGCCAAGGACAGGGAGCGACCTATGGCTACACCTTC,CASSQGQGATYGYTF
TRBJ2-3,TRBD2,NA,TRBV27,TGTGCCAGCATAAATAGCGGGGGGAGCACAGATACGCAGTATTTT,CASINSGGSTDTQYF
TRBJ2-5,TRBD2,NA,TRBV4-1,TGCGCCAGCAGCCATACTAGCGGGAGGGCCCCCGGGGAGACCCAGTACTTC,CASSHTSGRAPGETQYF
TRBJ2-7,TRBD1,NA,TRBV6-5,TGTGCCAGCAGCTCCGGGACAGGCTCCTCGGGGTACTTC,CASSSGTGSSGYF
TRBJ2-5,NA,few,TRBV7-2,TGTGCCACCAGCCCTCTGGAGACCCAGTACTTC,CATSPLETQYF
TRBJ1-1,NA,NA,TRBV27,TGTGCCAGCAGTAGACAGGAAGCTCACACTGAAGCTTTCTTT,CASSRQEAHTEAFF
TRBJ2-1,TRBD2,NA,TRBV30,TGTGCCTGGAGTGTACAACGGCGGGGGATTTACAATGAGCAGTTCTTC,CAWSVQRRGIYNEQFF
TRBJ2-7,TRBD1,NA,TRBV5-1,TGCGCCAGCAGCTTAGGGGGACAGGAGTACGAGCAGTACTTC,CASSLGGQEYEQYF
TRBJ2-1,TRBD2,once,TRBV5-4,TGTGCCAGCAGCTTGACTAGCGGGACCTCCTACAATGAGCAGTTCTTC,CASSLTSGTSYNEQFF
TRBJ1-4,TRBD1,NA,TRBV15,TGTGCCACCAGCAGTCTGACAGGGGGCGCGGGGGAAAAACTGTTTTTT,CATSSLTGGAGEKLFF
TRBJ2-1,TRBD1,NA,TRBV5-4,TGTGCCAGCAGCCTCGACAGGGGGGCGGATGAGCAGTTCTTC,CASSLDRGADEQFF
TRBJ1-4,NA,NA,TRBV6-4,TGTGCCAGCTCACCGGAGCTTAATGAAAAACTGTTTTTT,CASSPELNEKLFF
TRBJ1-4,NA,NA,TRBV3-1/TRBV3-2,TGTGCCAGCAGCCCCCCCGGTTCCGAGGCAAAACTGTTTTTT,CASSPPGSEAKLFF
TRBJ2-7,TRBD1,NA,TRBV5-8,TGTGCCAGCAGCAGCCGACCCGGACAGGGCTACTCCTACGAGCAGTACTTC,CASSSRPGQGYSYEQYF
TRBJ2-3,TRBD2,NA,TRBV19,TGTGCCAGTAGTATTGGGCAGGGTAGAACCACGGGGGGAGATACGCAGTATTTT,CASSIGQGRTTGGDTQYF
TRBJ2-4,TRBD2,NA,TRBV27,TGTGCCAGCAGTCCACGGGGGGGGCCCATAGCCAAAAACATTCAGTACTTC,CASSPRGGPIAKNIQYF
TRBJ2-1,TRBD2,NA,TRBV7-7,TGTGCCAGCAGCTTATCCCCTCCGGGGGGATACAATGAGCAGTTCTTC,CASSLSPPGGYNEQFF
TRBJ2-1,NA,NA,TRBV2,TGTGCCAGCAGTGAGGGCTTACCCTACTCTGAGCAGTTCTTC,CASSEGLPYSEQFF
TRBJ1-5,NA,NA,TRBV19,TGTGCCAGTAGTCCCCGGGCGTGGGGAGATCAGCCCCAGCATTTT,CASSPRAWGDQPQHF
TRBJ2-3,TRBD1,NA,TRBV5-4,TGTGCCAGCAGCCGGGACAGGGGGTCGGATACGCAGTATTTT,CASSRDRGSDTQYF
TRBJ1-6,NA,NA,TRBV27,TGTGCCAGCAGTTTGGAACAGAACTTAAAATCACCCCTCCACTTT,CASSLEQNLKSPLHF
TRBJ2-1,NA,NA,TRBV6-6,TGTGCCAGCAGTTACTCGCAGGCGCGGGGTGAGCAGTTCTTC,CASSYSQARGEQFF
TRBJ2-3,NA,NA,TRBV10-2,TGCGCCAGCAGTGAGCGGGGGGCAATAGATACGCAGTATTTT,CASSERGAIDTQYF
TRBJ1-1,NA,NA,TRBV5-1,TGCGCCAGCAGCGCGGCGGGGATCAACACTGAAGCTTTCTTT,CASSAAGINTEAFF
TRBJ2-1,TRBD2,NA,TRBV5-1,TGCGCCAGCAGCTTAATAGCGGGGGGGCAAAACAATGAGCAGTTCTTC,CASSLIAGGQNNEQFF
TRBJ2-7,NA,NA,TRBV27,TGTGCCAGCAGTTGGGTGGTTGGGGGCTCTTACGAGCAGTACTTC,CASSWVVGGSYEQYF
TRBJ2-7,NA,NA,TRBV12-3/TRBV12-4,TGTGCCAGCAGTTATTCGGGGTACGGCGAGCAGTACTTC,CASSYSGYGEQYF
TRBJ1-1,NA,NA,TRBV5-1,TGCGCCAGCAAAGCAGGGCTTCCCACTGAAGCTTTCTTT,CASKAGLPTEAFF
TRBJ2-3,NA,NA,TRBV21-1,TGTGCCAGCAGCAATTTGCACGGGGGGGCAGGAGATACGCAGTATTTT,CASSNLHGGAGDTQYF
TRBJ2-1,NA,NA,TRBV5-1,TGCGCCAGCAGCGACCCGGAGGCCTACAATGAGCAGTTCTTC,CASSDPEAYNEQFF
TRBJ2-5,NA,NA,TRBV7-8,TGTGCCAGCAGCTTAGGGTCGGTGACTAGCCAAGAGACCCAGTACTTC,CASSLGSVTSQETQYF
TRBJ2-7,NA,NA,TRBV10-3,TGTGCCATCAGTGAGTCTCACTTAATGACAGAGCAGTACTTC,CAISESHLMTEQYF
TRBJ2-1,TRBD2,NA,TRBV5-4,TGTGCCAGCAGCTTACTAGCGGGAGTTTACAATGAGCAGTTCTTC,CASSLLAGVYNEQFF
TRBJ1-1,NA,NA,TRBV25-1,TGTGCCAGCAAACCAGGGAACACTGAAGCTTTCTTT,CASKPGNTEAFF
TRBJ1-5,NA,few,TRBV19,TGTGCCAGTAGTATGGGAGGATATAGCAATCAGCCCCAGCATTTT,CASSMGGYSNQPQHF
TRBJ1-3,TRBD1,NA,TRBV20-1,TGCAGTGCTAGTGGGGACAGGGGGCCTGGAAACACCATATATTTT,CSASGDRGPGNTIYF
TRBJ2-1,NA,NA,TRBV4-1,TGCGCCAGCAGGGAGACAGCGTCTCCCTACAATGAGCAGTTCTTC,CASRETASPYNEQFF
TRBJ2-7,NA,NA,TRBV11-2,TGTGCCAGCAGCTTTCGGGGGTCTGGGTACGAGCAGTACTTC,CASSFRGSGYEQYF
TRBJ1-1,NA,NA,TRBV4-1,TGCGCCAGCAGCCAGATAGCAAGCGCGGAGGCTTTCTTT,CASSQIASAEAFF
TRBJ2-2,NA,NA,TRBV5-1,TGCGCCAGCAGCCTGACTGCCGAGAACACCGGGGAGCTGTTTTTT,CASSLTAENTGELFF
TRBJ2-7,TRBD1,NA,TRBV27,TGTGCCAGCAGTTTCGAGACAGGGGTGAGCGAGCAGTACTTC,CASSFETGVSEQYF
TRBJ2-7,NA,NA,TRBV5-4,TGTGCCAGCAGCTTGGTCCAGGGGGGCCACGAGCAGTACTTC,CASSLVQGGHEQYF
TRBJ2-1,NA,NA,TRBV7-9,TGTGCCGGTAGATCGAGCTCCTACAATGAGCAGTTCTTC,CAGRSSSYNEQFF
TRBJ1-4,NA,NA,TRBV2,TGTGCCAGCAGTTCAGAGGTAGATGAAAAACTGTTTTTT,CASSSEVDEKLFF
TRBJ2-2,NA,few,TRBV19,TGTGCCAGTAGTATGGGGGCTCCGGGGTTTACCGGGGAGCTGTTTTTT,CASSMGAPGFTGELFF
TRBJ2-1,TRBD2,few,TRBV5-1,TGCGCCAGCAGCTTGGGACTAGCGGGGGGGTATGAGCAGTTCTTC,CASSLGLAGGYEQFF
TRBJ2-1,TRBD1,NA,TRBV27,TGTGCCAGCAGTCCCGTCGGGACAGGGCACAATGAGCAGTTCTTC,CASSPVGTGHNEQFF
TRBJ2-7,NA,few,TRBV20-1,TGCAGTGCTAGAGATCAGGGAGAGCAGTACTTC,CSARDQGEQYF
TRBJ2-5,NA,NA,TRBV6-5,TGTGCCAGCAGGAACCGGGTTTGGGAGACCCAGTACTTC,CASRNRVWETQYF
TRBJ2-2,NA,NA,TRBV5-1,TGCGCCAGCAGCTTGGCGTCAGTCAACACCGGGGAGCTGTTTTTT,CASSLASVNTGELFF
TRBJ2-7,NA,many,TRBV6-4,TGTGCCAGCAGTGACCGCTGGCAGGGAACCTACGAGCAGTACTTC,CASSDRWQGTYEQYF
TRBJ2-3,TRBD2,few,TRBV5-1,TGCGCCAGCAGCTTCGGACTAGCGGGGGGCCGTATCATACGAAATACGCAGTATTTT,CASSFGLAGGRIIRNTQYF
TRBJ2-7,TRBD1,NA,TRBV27,TGTGCCAGCAAAAACAGGGGGCCCTCCTCCTACGAGCAGTACTTC,CASKNRGPSSYEQYF